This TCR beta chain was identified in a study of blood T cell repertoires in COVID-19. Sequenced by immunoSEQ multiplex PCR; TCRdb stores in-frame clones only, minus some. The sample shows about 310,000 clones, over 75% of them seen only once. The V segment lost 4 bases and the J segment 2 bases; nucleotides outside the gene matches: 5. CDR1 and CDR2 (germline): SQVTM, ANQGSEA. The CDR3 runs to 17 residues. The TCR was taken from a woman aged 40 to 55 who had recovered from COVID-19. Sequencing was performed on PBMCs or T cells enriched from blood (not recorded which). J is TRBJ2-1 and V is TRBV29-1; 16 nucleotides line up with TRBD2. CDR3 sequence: CSVGPGLAGGPYNEQFF. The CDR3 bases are TGCAGCGTTGGCCCGGGACTAGCGGGAGGGCCCTACAATGAGCAGTTCTTC.